This T cell receptor (beta chain) was obtained from a study of OX40 agonist ivuxolimab in advanced cancers. With autoimmune disease history or systemic immunosuppression, patients were excluded. V was clipped by 6 bases and J by 4 bases, with 15 bases between them. The CDR3 runs to 14 residues. Germline V CDR1 and CDR2: SNHLY, FYNNEI. Using immunoSEQ multiplex PCR, the repertoire was profiled, and TCRdb retains in-frame clones only, with some absent. The sample includes 41,000 or so clones, about 82% seen only once; the top ten take under 45%. The TCR sequence derives from an adult with an advanced solid tumor such as melanoma, head and neck, liver or kidney cancer. Specimen: CD4+ or CD8+ T cells sorted from blood, collected in a trial of the OX40 agonist ivuxolimab. The V call is TRBV2, the J call TRBJ1-1; no definite D call. The chain's CDR3 is CASRLDGVLTEAFF. The CDR3 DNA is TGTGCCAGCAGGCTCGATGGAGTTCTCACTGAAGCTTTCTTT.